This TCR beta chain was profiled in a study of neurological immune-mediated disorders (dated by TCRdb to between 2017 and 2020). With respect to the entire study: Peripheral blood TCR-beta repertoires from HTLV-I-associated myelopathy (HAM/TSP) patients, multiple sclerosis patients and healthy controls were compared by UMI-based sequencing. Alongside PBMC samples, the set of about 97 TCR-beta libraries contained longitudinal samples, technical triplicates, and paired CD4+ and CD8+ T-cell subsets that had been sorted. Technical triplicate libraries were sequenced so that the variability in frequency of each individual clone could be precisely calculated. The cohort was made up of about 65 subjects, consisting of some 14 HAM/TSP patients, 34 multiple sclerosis patients and around 20 healthy controls.

This clonotype was seen ten or more times. Its cognate antigen has yet to be identified. The input lacks base qualities; no much larger clone sits a single base away. cDNA synthesis used template-switch 5'RACE with a primer carrying a 10-nucleotide random unique molecular identifier tagging each TCR transcript. Each sequencing run produced over 180 million TCR-beta sequences covering 15-18 subjects. Total RNA was extracted with the RNeasy kit. Using the KAPA Real-time Library Amplification kit, TCR-beta VDJ regions were amplified with primers for the TCR constant region and the 5'RACE anchor. A first PCR added sample indexes and Illumina adaptors, after which a second PCR increased the library yield. After Ampure bead purification, the TCR product of roughly 650 bp was size-selected on a 2% E-gel SizeSelection system. Before pooling, library quality was checked on a Bioanalyzer, concentration was measured with Qubit, and libraries were quantified with the Kapa Library Quantification kit. Libraries were sequenced paired-end 2 x 150 bp on an Illumina HiSeq 2500. To increase sequence diversity, roughly 24-32% phiX was spiked into each library pool. From the authors' description of their analysis: Quality-filtered reads were processed with the UMI-based MiGEC pipeline, and over 80% of raw TCR sequences were removed by the MiGEC pipeline during error correction. IMGT germline references were used for alignment of VDJ genes, and clonotypes were defined by a unique CDR3 amino acid sequence together with V-J genes. Clonal expansion, Shannon diversity and CDR3 relatedness were evaluated with VDJtools (CalcPairwiseDistances, ClusterSamples), while phylogenetic trees were built in CLCbio workbench. Clones with at least 8 unique UMIs were defined as expanded, with this threshold being based on coefficient-of-variation modelling across technical triplicates. TCRdb passed the public sequencing reads through fastp at Q25 and MiXCR, retaining productive beta sequences. Each record represents a unique CDR3 protein, reported with the most common genes and DNA among its rows. These V and J calls originate from TCRdb's pipeline instead of the authors' own analysis. Recorded for this sample are about 59,000 distinct CDR3 sequences; less than 25% of them occurred a single time. About 4.3% of the sample is taken by the ten largest.

Results and caveats for the whole study, not just this receptor: Expanded clones from different subjects shared no identical CDR3 amino acid sequences, which suggests that TCR-beta repertoires were private in all groups. TCR clonal expansion was greatest in HAM/TSP patients and smallest in MS patients, who ranked below even healthy controls.

This specimen's time point label, per the study, means: technical triplicate 2. Libraries from unsorted PBMCs were made from 2 million PBMCs kept in RNAlater at -80 degrees C until RNA extraction. Peripheral blood underwent Ficoll-Hypaque density gradient centrifugation to isolate PBMCs, which were then cryopreserved in liquid nitrogen. A distance of 6 bases separates the germline ends of V and J, which lose 5 bases and 0 bases respectively. The CDR3 numbers 13 residues from cysteine through phenylalanine. Just CDR3 DNA is preserved here, 39 bases in frame from base 1. Taken from the germline V gene, the CDR1 and CDR2 loops are SGHRS and YFSETQ.

This sequence originates from a man in his 60s with HTLV-1-associated myelopathy (HAM/TSP). Source material: PBMCs. The chain uses TRBV5-1 and TRBJ1-5; confidence is insufficient to name the D gene. The nucleotides read TGCGCCAGCAGTCGCGATAGCAATCAGCCCCAGCATTTT. Its protein reads: CASSRDSNQPQHF.